This T cell receptor beta chain was profiled in a study of shared clonotypes between healthy human individuals. Study information: The study used three CD4 naive, three CD4 memory, two CD8 naive and one CD8 memory plate per donor.

Healthy and HIV-negative, the adult donors had no recent acute infections or vaccinations. To note about this clone: What it binds is unknown.

Clones were read by immunoSEQ multiplex PCR, and TCRdb kept only the in-frame ones, dropping some. The sample shows about 1.1 million clones, roughly 77% of them seen only once. Study outcomes and limitations: When naive CD4 clonotypes were compared across several donors, about 4.8% were shared. Larger estimated richness was generally seen in naive subsets than in memory subsets.

The CDR3 spans 16 residues. Trimming left V 0 bases short and J 4 bases short, with 16 bases between. Germline CDR1 SGHRS, CDR2 YFSETQ. The source of this sequence is a young man in good health. Some clones in this sample may be carry-over from other donors' samples. The genes are TRBV5-1 and TRBJ1-2, with D tentatively TRBD1 (6 bases). The sequenced sample was memory CD4+ T cells from PBMCs. Subset meaning: CD45RA-negative fraction. CDR3 in DNA: TGCGCCAGCAGCTTGGACCCAGCGGGGGCAATCTATGGCTACACCTTC. Its protein product is CASSLDPAGAIYGYTF.